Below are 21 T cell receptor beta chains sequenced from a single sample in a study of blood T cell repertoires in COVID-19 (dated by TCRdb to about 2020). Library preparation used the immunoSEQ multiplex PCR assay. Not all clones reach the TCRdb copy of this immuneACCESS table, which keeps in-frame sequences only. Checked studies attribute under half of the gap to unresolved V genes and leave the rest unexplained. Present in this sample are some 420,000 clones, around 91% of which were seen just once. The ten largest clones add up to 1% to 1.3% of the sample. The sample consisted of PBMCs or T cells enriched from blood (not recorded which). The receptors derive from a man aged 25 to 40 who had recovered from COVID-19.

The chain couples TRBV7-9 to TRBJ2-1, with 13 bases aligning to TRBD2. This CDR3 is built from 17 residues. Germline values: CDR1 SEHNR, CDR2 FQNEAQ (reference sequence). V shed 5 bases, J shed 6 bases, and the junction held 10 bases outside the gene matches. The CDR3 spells CASSPTSGRGPINEQFF. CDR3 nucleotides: TGTGCCAGCAGCCCTACTAGCGGGAGGGGCCCAATCAATGAGCAGTTCTTC.

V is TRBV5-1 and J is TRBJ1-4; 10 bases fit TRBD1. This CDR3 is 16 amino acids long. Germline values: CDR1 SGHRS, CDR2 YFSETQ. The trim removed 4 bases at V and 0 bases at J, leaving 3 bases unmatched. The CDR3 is CASSPGQGATNEKLFF. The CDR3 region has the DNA TGCGCCAGCAGCCCTGGACAGGGGGCAACTAATGAAAAACTGTTTTTT. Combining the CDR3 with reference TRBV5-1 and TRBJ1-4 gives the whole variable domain KAGVTQTPRYLIKTRGQQVTLSCSPISGHRSVSWYQQTPGQGLQFLFEYFSETQRNKGNFPGRFSGRQFSNSRSEMNVSTLELGDSALYLCASSPGQGATNEKLFFGSGTQLSVL.

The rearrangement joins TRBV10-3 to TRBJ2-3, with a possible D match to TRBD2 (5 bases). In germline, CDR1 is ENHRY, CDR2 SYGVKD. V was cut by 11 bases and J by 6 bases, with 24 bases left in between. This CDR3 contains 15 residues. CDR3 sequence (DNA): TGTGCCCCCCCTGGGCCTAGCCCCTCTGCGGATACGCAGTATTTT. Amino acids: CAPPGPSPSADTQYF.

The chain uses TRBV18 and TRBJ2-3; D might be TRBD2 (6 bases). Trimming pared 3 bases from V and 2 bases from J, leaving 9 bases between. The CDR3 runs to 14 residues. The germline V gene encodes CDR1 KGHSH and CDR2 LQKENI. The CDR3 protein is CASSPGGYTDTQYF. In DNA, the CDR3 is TGTGCCAGCTCACCCGGGGGATACACAGATACGCAGTATTTT.

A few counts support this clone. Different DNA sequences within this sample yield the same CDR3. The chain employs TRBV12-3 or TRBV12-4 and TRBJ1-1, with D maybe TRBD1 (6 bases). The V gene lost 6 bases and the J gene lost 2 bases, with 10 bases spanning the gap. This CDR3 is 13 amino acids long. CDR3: CASSLQGNTEAFF. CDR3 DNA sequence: TGTGCCAGCAGCCTACAGGGAAACACTGAAGCTTTCTTT.

CDR3 coding DNA: TGCAGCGTTGAGGTTACAGGGGACACCGGGGAGCTGTTTTTT. Its protein is CSVEVTGDTGELFF. The rearrangement links TRBV29-1 to TRBJ2-2; 7 nucleotides match TRBD1. This CDR3 is built from 14 residues. The V and J ends lost 3 bases and 3 bases, in that order; junction bases with no gene match: 4. Germline V CDR1 and CDR2: SQVTM, ANQGSEA.

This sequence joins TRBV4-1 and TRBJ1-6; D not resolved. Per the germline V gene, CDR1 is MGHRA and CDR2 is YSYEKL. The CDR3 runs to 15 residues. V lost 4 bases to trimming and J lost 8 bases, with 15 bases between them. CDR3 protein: CASSPQEGPYSPLHF. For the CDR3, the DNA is TGCGCCAGCAGCCCCCAGGAGGGTCCTTATTCACCCCTCCACTTT.

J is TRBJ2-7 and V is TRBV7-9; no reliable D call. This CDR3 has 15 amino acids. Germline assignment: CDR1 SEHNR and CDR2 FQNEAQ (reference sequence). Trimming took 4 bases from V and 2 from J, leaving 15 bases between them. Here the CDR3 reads CASSSHLTLTYEQYF. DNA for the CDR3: TGTGCCAGCAGCTCCCACCTGACATTAACCTACGAGCAGTACTTC.

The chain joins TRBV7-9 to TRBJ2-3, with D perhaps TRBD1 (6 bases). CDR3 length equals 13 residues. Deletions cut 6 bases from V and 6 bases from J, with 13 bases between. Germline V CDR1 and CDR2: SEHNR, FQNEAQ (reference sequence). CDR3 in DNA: TGTGCCAGCAGTCCGCAGGGGATGGATACGCAGTATTTT. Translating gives CASSPQGMDTQYF.

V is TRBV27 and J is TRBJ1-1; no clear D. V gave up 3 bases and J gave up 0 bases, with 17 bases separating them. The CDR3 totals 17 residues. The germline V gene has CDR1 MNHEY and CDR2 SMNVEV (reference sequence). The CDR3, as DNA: TGTGCCAGCAGTTTCAGTATATTTGGGAGAATGAACACTGAAGCTTTCTTT. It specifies CASSFSIFGRMNTEAFF.

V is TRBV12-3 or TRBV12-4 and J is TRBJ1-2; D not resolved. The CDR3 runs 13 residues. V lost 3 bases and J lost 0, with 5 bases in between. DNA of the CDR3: TGTGCCAGCAGTTTGGGCTCTAACTATGGCTACACCTTC. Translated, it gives CASSLGSNYGYTF.

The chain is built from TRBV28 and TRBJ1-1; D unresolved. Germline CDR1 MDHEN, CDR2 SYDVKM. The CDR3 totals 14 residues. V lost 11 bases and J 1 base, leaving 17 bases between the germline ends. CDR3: CAHRGPTWNTEAFF. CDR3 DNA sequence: TGTGCCCACCGAGGGCCTACCTGGAACACTGAAGCTTTCTTT.

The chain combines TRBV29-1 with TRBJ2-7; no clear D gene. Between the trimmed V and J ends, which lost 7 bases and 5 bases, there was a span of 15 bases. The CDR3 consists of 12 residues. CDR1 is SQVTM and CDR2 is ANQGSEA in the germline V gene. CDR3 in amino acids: CSGLSSRNEQYF. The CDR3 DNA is TGCAGCGGCTTAAGTAGCCGAAACGAGCAGTACTTC.

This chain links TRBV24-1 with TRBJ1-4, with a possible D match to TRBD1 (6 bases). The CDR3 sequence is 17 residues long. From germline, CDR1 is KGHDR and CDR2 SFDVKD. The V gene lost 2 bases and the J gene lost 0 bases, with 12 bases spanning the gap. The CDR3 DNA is TGTGCCACCAGTGATTCAGGACAGAGCTCAACTAATGAAAAACTGTTTTTT. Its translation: CATSDSGQSSTNEKLFF.

CDR3 nucleotides: TGTGCCAGCTCACCACCGCCGGGACACCCTTACTACAATGAGCAGTTCTTC. This gives the protein CASSPPPGHPYYNEQFF. This chain uses TRBV18 with TRBJ2-1, with TRBD1 as a possible D gene (6 bases). CDR1 and CDR2 from the germline V gene are KGHSH and LQKENI. This CDR3 contains 17 residues. The germline V and J ends were trimmed by 0 bases and 3 bases, with 15 bases remaining between them.

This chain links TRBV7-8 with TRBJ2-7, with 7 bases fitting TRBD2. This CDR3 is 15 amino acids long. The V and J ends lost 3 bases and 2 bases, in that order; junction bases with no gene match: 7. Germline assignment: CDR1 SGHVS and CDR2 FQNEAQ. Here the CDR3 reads CASSFRAGAPYEQYF. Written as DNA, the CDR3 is TGTGCCAGCAGCTTTAGGGCGGGAGCGCCCTACGAGCAGTACTTC.

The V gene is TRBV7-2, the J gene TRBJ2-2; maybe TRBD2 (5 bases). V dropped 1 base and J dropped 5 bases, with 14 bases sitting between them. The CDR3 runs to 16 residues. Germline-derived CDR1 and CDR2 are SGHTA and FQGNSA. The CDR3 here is CASSLVFGGRTGELFF. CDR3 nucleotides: TGTGCCAGCAGCTTAGTATTTGGAGGAAGGACCGGGGAGCTGTTTTTT.

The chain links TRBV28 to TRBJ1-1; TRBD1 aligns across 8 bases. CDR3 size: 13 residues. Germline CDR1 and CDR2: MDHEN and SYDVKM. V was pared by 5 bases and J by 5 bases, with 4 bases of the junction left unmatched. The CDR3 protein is CASSTQGGTEAFF. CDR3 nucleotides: TGTGCCAGCAGTACACAGGGGGGTACTGAAGCTTTCTTT.

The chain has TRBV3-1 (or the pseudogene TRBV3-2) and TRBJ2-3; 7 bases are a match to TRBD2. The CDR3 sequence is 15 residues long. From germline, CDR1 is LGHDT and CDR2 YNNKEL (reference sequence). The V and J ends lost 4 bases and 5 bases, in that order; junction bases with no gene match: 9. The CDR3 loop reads CASSLGGRAGDTQYF. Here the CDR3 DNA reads TGTGCCAGCAGCCTAGGAGGGAGGGCAGGAGATACGCAGTATTTT.

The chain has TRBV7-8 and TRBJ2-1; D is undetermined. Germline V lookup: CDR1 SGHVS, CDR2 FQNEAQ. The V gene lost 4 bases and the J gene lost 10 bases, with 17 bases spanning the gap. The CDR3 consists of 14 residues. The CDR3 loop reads CASSWKVNSREQFF. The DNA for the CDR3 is TGTGCCAGCAGCTGGAAAGTTAATTCGAGGGAGCAGTTCTTC.

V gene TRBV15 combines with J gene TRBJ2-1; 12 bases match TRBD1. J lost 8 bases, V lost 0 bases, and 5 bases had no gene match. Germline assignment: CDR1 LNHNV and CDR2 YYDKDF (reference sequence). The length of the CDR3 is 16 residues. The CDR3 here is CATSRDQGTGGDEQFF. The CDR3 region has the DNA TGTGCCACCAGCAGAGATCAAGGGACAGGGGGCGATGAGCAGTTCTTC.